This passage covers 30 T cell receptor beta chains from one sample sequenced in a study of T cells in localized non-small cell lung cancer. This table comes from immunoSEQ multiplex PCR, and its TCRdb copy is limited to in-frame clones, with some not included. The sample has 50,000 to 75,000 clones; more than 85% are singletons. Sample: peripheral blood, taken before any cancer treatment. Receptor source: a man aged 40 to 69 with stage I lung adenocarcinoma.

The chain is built from TRBV11-2 and TRBJ2-7; D is perhaps TRBD2 (6 bases). The CDR3 consists of 13 residues. CDR1 and CDR2 from the germline V gene are SGHAT and FQNNGV. V was pared by 5 bases and J by 3 bases, with 11 bases between. CDR3 protein: CASSPVGGYEQYF. As DNA, the CDR3 is TGTGCCAGCAGCCCTGTGGGGGGCTACGAGCAGTACTTC.

The J gene is TRBJ2-7, the V gene TRBV28; TRBD2 might be the D (5 bases). Looked up from germline, CDR1 is MDHEN and CDR2 is SYDVKM. This CDR3 is 14 amino acids long. V lost 7 bases and J 3 bases, leaving 16 bases between the germline ends. The CDR3 sequence: CASISGSRLYEQYF. The CDR3 coding sequence is TGTGCCAGCATCTCGGGGTCCCGACTCTACGAGCAGTACTTC.

This sequence joins TRBV27 and TRBJ2-7, with D maybe TRBD2 (7 bases). There are 13 residues in the CDR3. Per the germline V gene, CDR1 is MNHEY and CDR2 is SMNVEV (reference sequence). The V end lost 3 bases, the J end lost 5 bases, and 11 bases lay between the germline ends. For the CDR3, the DNA is TGTGCCAGCAGTTTGGGGGGGCGCCACGAGCAGTACTTC. This gives the protein CASSLGGRHEQYF.

As DNA, the CDR3 is TGCGCCAGCAGCTTGGTGTGGAACAGTCCCCGGTCGGAGCAGTACTTC. Protein product: CASSLVWNSPRSEQYF. This chain joins TRBV5-1 and TRBJ2-7; D remains ambiguous. The CDR3 is 16 residues long. Germline V gives CDR1 SGHRS, CDR2 YFSETQ. Trimming left V 0 bases short and J 7 bases short, with 20 bases between.

The rearrangement uses TRBV18 and TRBJ1-1; tentative D call: TRBD1 (6 bases). CDR1 and CDR2 (germline): KGHSH, LQKENI. V shed 0 bases and J shed 4 bases, with 15 bases lying between them. The CDR3 extends over 16 amino acids. The CDR3 DNA sequence: TGTGCCAGCTCACCACCGGGTAGGGGGGGAGGCACTGAAGCTTTCTTT. Translated, it gives CASSPPGRGGGTEAFF.

V usage is TRBV7-2 and J usage is TRBJ2-7; 7 nucleotides match TRBD1. Losses at the gene ends were 4 bases for V and 3 bases for J; bases not matched to a gene: 6. Germline loops: CDR1 SGHTA, CDR2 FQGNSA. The CDR3 spans 14 residues. CDR3 bases: TGTGCCAGCAGCTCGGGACAGCCTAACTACGAGCAGTACTTC. Its translation is CASSSGQPNYEQYF.

The chain employs TRBV20-1 and TRBJ2-7; no reliable D call. Trimming stripped 3 bases from V and 3 bases from J, with 6 bases between. Germline V gives CDR1 DFQATT, CDR2 SNEGSKA (reference sequence). The CDR3 consists of 11 residues. CDR3 residues: CSARVDYEQYF. In DNA, the CDR3 is TGCAGTGCTAGGGTAGACTACGAGCAGTACTTC.

Notes on this clone: One end of the junction fails to match germline, which may point to a read error. V usage is TRBV7-9 and J usage is TRBJ1-2, with D perhaps TRBD1 (6 bases). Germline V gene data show CDR1 as SEHNR and CDR2 as FQNEAQ (reference sequence). CDR3 length equals 13 residues. The CDR3 DNA reads TGTGCCAGCAGGTTAGGGGGGGCGCCCGGCTACACCTTC. Its translation is CASRLGGAPGYTF.

The rearrangement links TRBV5-5 to TRBJ2-5; 10 nucleotides match TRBD1. V shed 5 bases, J shed 3 bases, and the junction held 4 bases outside the gene matches. The CDR3 extends over 14 amino acids. The germline gives CDR1 SGHKS, CDR2 YYEKEE (reference sequence). CDR3 sequence: CASRPGTGEETQYF. In DNA, the CDR3 is TGTGCCAGCAGACCCGGGACAGGGGAAGAGACCCAGTACTTC.

The rearrangement links TRBV28 to TRBJ2-2; 9 bases agree with TRBD1. V shed 5 bases, J shed 6 bases, and the junction held 4 bases outside the gene matches. The CDR3 length is 14 residues. Germline lookup yields CDR1 MDHEN and CDR2 SYDVKM. The CDR3 sequence: CASSPGQGPGELFF. The CDR3 DNA reads TGTGCCAGCAGTCCGGGACAGGGACCCGGGGAGCTGTTTTTT.

The chain uses TRBV5-1 and TRBJ2-5, with D perhaps TRBD1 or TRBD2 (6 bases each). CDR1 is SGHRS and CDR2 is YFSETQ in the germline V gene. The CDR3 is 14 residues long. V was pared by 0 bases and J by 5 bases, with 11 bases between. The CDR3, as DNA: TGCGCCAGCAGCTTGGTCGGGGGCCAGGAGACCCAGTACTTC. This sequence encodes CASSLVGGQETQYF. Complete variable domain (other parts from reference TRBV5-1 and TRBJ2-5): KAGVTQTPRYLIKTRGQQVTLSCSPISGHRSVSWYQQTPGQGLQFLFEYFSETQRNKGNFPGRFSGRQFSNSRSEMNVSTLELGDSALYLCASSLVGGQETQYFGPGTRLLVL.

J is TRBJ2-3 and V is TRBV6-1; D unresolved. CDR1 is MNHNS, CDR2 SASEGT, per germline. The V end was cut by 6 bases, the J end by 2 bases, with 12 bases between. This CDR3 has 14 amino acids. The CDR3: CASSSESFTDTQYF. The CDR3 DNA follows: TGTGCCAGCAGCTCAGAGTCCTTCACAGATACGCAGTATTTT.

This rearrangement joins TRBV2 to TRBJ1-4; TRBD1 agrees at 10 bases. CDR1 and CDR2 (germline): SNHLY, FYNNEI. With V trimmed by 5 bases and J by 7 bases, 7 bases remained unmatched. This CDR3 is 15 amino acids long. The CDR3 DNA follows: TGTGCCAGCAGTAAAGGGACAGGGGCGGGTGAAAAACTGTTTTTT. Translation: CASSKGTGAGEKLFF.

The chain links TRBV5-1 to TRBJ2-3, with D unresolved. From germline, CDR1 is SGHRS and CDR2 YFSETQ. The length of the CDR3 is 14 residues. V was pared by 0 bases and J by 2 bases, with 7 bases between. The CDR3 DNA follows: TGCGCCAGCAGCTTGGCCCAGACCACAGATACGCAGTATTTT. This gives the protein CASSLAQTTDTQYF.

The chain joins TRBV6-5 to TRBJ2-1; possibly TRBD2 for D (7 bases). The CDR3 spans 15 residues. Germline lookup yields CDR1 MNHEY and CDR2 SVGAGI. V dropped 7 bases and J dropped 2 bases, with 15 bases sitting between them. CDR3 amino acids: CASTHRGAPYNEQFF. CDR3 DNA sequence: TGTGCCAGCACCCATCGGGGGGCCCCCTACAATGAGCAGTTCTTC.

The gene calls are TRBV5-1 and TRBJ2-2; D is unresolved. The V gene lost 1 base and the J gene lost 0 bases, with 16 bases spanning the gap. This CDR3 is built from 18 residues. The germline CDR1 and CDR2 sequences are SGHRS and YFSETQ. This CDR3 reads CASSLRAAGLANTGELFF. In nucleotides, the CDR3 is TGCGCCAGCAGCTTGCGGGCCGCCGGGCTGGCGAACACCGGGGAGCTGTTTTTT.

This chain uses TRBV29-1 with TRBJ2-1, with 7 bases identical to TRBD1. CDR1 is SQVTM, CDR2 ANQGSEA, per germline. The CDR3 runs 15 residues. Trimming removed 4 bases from V and 7 bases from J; junction bases left unmatched: 13. CDR3 protein: CSVGSGGAGYNEQFF. In DNA, the CDR3 is TGCAGCGTTGGATCAGGGGGAGCCGGGTATAATGAGCAGTTCTTC.

The genes are TRBV6-1 and TRBJ1-1; D is possibly TRBD1 (6 bases). The length of the CDR3 is 13 residues. Germline CDR1 and CDR2: MNHNS and SASEGT. The ends were cut back, 1 base at V and 3 bases at J, with 6 bases in the middle. DNA of the CDR3: TGTGCCAGCAGTGAAGGGGGGCACACTGAAGCTTTCTTT. Translated: CASSEGGHTEAFF.

The CDR3 region is CASSQVAGGATQHF. As DNA, the CDR3 is TGCGCCAGCAGCCAAGTGGCAGGGGGCGCGACCCAGCATTTT. The chain uses TRBV4-3 and TRBJ1-5; 8 bases align to TRBD1. Germline V gives CDR1 LGHNA, CDR2 YSLEER. V lost 1 base to trimming and J lost 11 bases; unmatched junction nucleotides: 7. The CDR3 extends over 14 amino acids.

Remarks on this clone: The sample carries other DNA sequences with the same CDR3. The V call is TRBV7-2, the J call TRBJ1-1; maybe TRBD1 (6 bases). The CDR3 spans 14 residues. Germline assignment: CDR1 SGHTA and CDR2 FQGNSA. The ends were cut back, 2 bases at V and 0 bases at J, with 7 bases in the middle. The CDR3 nucleotides read TGTGCCAGCAGCTTACAGGGGATGAACACTGAAGCTTTCTTT. Translation: CASSLQGMNTEAFF. Supplemented by reference TRBV7-2 and TRBJ1-1, the full variable domain reads GAGVSQSPSNKVTEKGKDVELRCDPISGHTALYWYRQSLGQGLEFLIYFQGNSAPDKSGLPSDRFSAERTGGSVSTLTIQRTQQEDSAVYLCASSLQGMNTEAFFGQGTRLTVV.

This chain connects TRBV7-3 to TRBJ2-5; unclear D gene. The length of the CDR3 is 13 residues. Germline CDR1 SGHTA, CDR2 FQGTGA. Trimming cost V 4 bases and J 8 bases, with 14 bases left between them. DNA for the CDR3: TGTGCCAGCAGCTCGACTGGGGTCGGTACCCAGTACTTC. Its protein is CASSSTGVGTQYF.

This chain connects TRBV5-4 to TRBJ1-1; D may be TRBD1 (6 bases). V gave up 0 bases and J gave up 7 bases, with 19 bases separating them. Germline V gives CDR1 SGHNT, CDR2 YYREEE (reference sequence). This CDR3 has 16 amino acids. The CDR3: CASSLALSRGGGEAFF. CDR3 sequence (DNA): TGTGCCAGCAGCTTGGCCTTAAGTAGAGGGGGGGGTGAAGCTTTCTTT. Full variable domain (rest looked up from reference TRBV5-4 and TRBJ1-1): ETGVTQSPTHLIKTRGQQVTLRCSSQSGHNTVSWYQQALGQGPQFIFQYYREEENGRGNFPPRFSGLQFPNYSSELNVNALELDDSALYLCASSLALSRGGGEAFFGQGTRLTVV.

V gene TRBV7-9 combines with J gene TRBJ1-3; the D is unclear. V was trimmed by 4 bases and J by 0 bases, leaving 16 bases between them. The germline V gene encodes CDR1 SEHNR and CDR2 FQNEAQ (reference sequence). This CDR3 comprises 17 residues. Here the CDR3 DNA reads TGTGCCAGCAGCTCACGGAACACAGACTACTCTGGAAACACCATATATTTT. Protein sequence: CASSSRNTDYSGNTIYF.

This clone turned up a few times. The chain has TRBV7-8 and TRBJ1-5; 8 nucleotides agree with TRBD1. Trimming at V came to 5 bases and at J to 6 bases, leaving 6 bases not matched to a gene. The length of the CDR3 is 14 residues. Germline CDR1 is SGHVS and CDR2 is FQNEAQ. The CDR3 region has the DNA TGTGCCAGCAGCCCCGGACAGGGTGGTCAGCCCCAGCATTTT. It translates to CASSPGQGGQPQHF.

The chain carries TRBV28 and TRBJ2-1; TRBD1 is a possible D gene (6 bases). Per the germline V gene, CDR1 is MDHEN and CDR2 is SYDVKM. The CDR3 spans 14 residues. The V end was cut by 5 bases, the J end by 3 bases, with 11 bases between. The CDR3 protein is CASSIRGFYNEQFF. CDR3 nucleotide sequence: TGTGCCAGCAGTATAAGGGGGTTCTACAATGAGCAGTTCTTC.

The gene calls are TRBV11-2 and TRBJ1-5, with D uncertain. Trimming stripped 0 bases from V and 7 bases from J, with 7 bases between. The CDR3 extends over 13 amino acids. Germline V lookup: CDR1 SGHAT, CDR2 FQNNGV. CDR3 DNA: TGTGCCAGCAGCTTAGACGTGGACCAGCCCCAGCATTTT. This sequence encodes CASSLDVDQPQHF.

The V call is TRBV28, the J call TRBJ2-5; perhaps TRBD2 as D (7 bases). Germline V CDR1 and CDR2: MDHEN, SYDVKM. This CDR3 has 14 amino acids. V was shortened by 7 bases and J by 4 bases, with 16 bases between the two germline ends. CDR3 region: CASTYPGGGETQYF. The CDR3 DNA reads as TGTGCCAGCACCTACCCGGGGGGCGGAGAGACCCAGTACTTC.

The rearrangement joins TRBV30 to TRBJ1-5; TRBD1 matches 8 bases. The CDR3 covers 14 residues. Germline values: CDR1 GTSNPN, CDR2 SVGIG (reference sequence). Trimming took 2 bases from V and 8 from J; bases not matched to a gene: 8. CDR3 DNA: TGTGCCTGGAGTCCAGGGGGCCTAGAGGAGCCCCAGCATTTT. Its protein product is CAWSPGGLEEPQHF.

This clone occurred once. This sequence joins TRBV30 and TRBJ2-5, with D uncertain. The V gene's germline CDR1 is GTSNPN and CDR2 SVGIG (reference sequence). Trimming pared 1 base from V and 3 bases from J, leaving 9 bases between. CDR3 length: 13 amino acids. The CDR3 spells CAWSGLSEETQYF. CDR3 nucleotides: TGTGCCTGGAGTGGACTGTCGGAAGAGACCCAGTACTTC.

The CDR3 here is CASSIGAGGYNEQFF. CDR3 DNA sequence: TGTGCCAGTAGTATTGGAGCGGGAGGGTACAATGAGCAGTTCTTC. This chain uses TRBV19 with TRBJ2-1, with 10 bases aligning to TRBD2. V dropped 3 bases and J dropped 4; count of bases not matched to a gene: 3. The germline V gene has CDR1 LNHDA and CDR2 SQIVND (reference sequence). The CDR3 contains 15 residues.